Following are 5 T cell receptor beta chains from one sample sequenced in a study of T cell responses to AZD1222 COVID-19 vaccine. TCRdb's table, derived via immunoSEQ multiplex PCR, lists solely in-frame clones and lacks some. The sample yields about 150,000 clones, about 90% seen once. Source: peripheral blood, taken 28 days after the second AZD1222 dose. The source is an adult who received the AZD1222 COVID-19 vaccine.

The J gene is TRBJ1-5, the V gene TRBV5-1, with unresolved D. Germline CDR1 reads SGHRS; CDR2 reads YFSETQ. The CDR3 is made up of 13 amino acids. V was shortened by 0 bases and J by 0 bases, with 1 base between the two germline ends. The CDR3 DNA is TGCGCCAGCAGCTTGGTTAGCAATCAGCCCCAGCATTTT. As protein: CASSLVSNQPQHF.

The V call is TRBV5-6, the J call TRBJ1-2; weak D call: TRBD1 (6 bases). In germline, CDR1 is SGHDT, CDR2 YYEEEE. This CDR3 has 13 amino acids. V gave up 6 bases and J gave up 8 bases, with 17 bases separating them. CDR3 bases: TGTGCCAGCATCAGAGGGGGGGGAAACGGCTACACCTTC. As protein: CASIRGGGNGYTF.

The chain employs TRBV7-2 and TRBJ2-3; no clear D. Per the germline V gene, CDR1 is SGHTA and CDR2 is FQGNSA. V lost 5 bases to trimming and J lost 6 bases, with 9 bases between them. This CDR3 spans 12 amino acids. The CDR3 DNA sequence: TGTGCCAGCAGCCGAAGTCGGGATACGCAGTATTTT. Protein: CASSRSRDTQYF.

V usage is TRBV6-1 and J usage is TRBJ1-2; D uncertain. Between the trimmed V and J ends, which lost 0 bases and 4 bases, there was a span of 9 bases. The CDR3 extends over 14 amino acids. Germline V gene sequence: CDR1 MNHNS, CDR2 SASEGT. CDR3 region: CASSEASDGYGYTF. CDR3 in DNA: TGTGCCAGCAGTGAAGCTTCTGACGGCTATGGCTACACCTTC.

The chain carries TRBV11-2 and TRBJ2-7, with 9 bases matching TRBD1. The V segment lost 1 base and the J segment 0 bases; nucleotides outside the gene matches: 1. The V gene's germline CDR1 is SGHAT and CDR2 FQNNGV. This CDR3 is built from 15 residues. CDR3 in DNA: TGTGCCAGCAGCTTAGGGACAGGGGCCTCCTACGAGCAGTACTTC. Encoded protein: CASSLGTGASYEQYF. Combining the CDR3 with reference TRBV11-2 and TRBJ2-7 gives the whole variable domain EAGVAQSPRYKIIEKRQSVAFWCNPISGHATLYWYQQILGQGPKLLIQFQNNGVVDDSQLPKDRFSAERLKGVDSTLKIQPAKLEDSAVYLCASSLGTGASYEQYFGPGTRLTVT.